Listed below are T cell receptor beta chains from one sample, sequenced in a study of T cell responses to AZD1222 COVID-19 vaccine. Using immunoSEQ multiplex PCR, the repertoire was profiled, and TCRdb retains in-frame clones only, with some absent. The profile shows 150,000 to 200,000 clones, 90% to 95% of them singletons. Here the sequenced sample was peripheral blood, taken 28 days after the second AZD1222 dose. Receptors were obtained from an adult who received the AZD1222 COVID-19 vaccine. CDR3s include the opening cysteine and the closing phenylalanine or tryptophan. The order of the fields is V gene, CDR3 length, J gene, CDR3 protein.

v_gene: TRBV25-1
len: 15
j_gene: TRBJ2-5
CDR3aa: CASSSGGHSRGTQYF

v_gene: TRBV18
len: 16
j_gene: TRBJ1-5
CDR3aa: CASSPIRDRVNQPQHF

v_gene: TRBV18
len: 14
j_gene: TRBJ2-3
CDR3aa: CASSASPSTDTQYF

v_gene: TRBV19
len: 17
j_gene: TRBJ1-3
CDR3aa: CASSFRTGPDSGNTIYF

v_gene: TRBV29-1
len: 14
j_gene: TRBJ1-4
CDR3aa: CSVGFQGTNEKLFF

v_gene: TRBV7-3
len: 14
j_gene: TRBJ2-5
CDR3aa: CASSPGSQGETQYF

v_gene: TRBV7-2
len: 14
j_gene: TRBJ2-7
CDR3aa: CASSLGGNSYEQYF

v_gene: TRBV9
len: 13
j_gene: TRBJ2-7
CDR3aa: CASSVTGNYEQYF

v_gene: TRBV5-1
len: 17
j_gene: TRBJ2-3
CDR3aa: CASSLEVGGAGTDTQYF

v_gene: TRBV3-1/TRBV3-2
len: 12
j_gene: TRBJ1-1
CDR3aa: CASRQGTGQAFF

v_gene: TRBV15
len: 17
j_gene: TRBJ2-1
CDR3aa: CATSRVYRQGSSNEQFF

v_gene: TRBV19
len: 15
j_gene: TRBJ2-6
CDR3aa: CATTPSRSGANVLTF

v_gene: TRBV23-1
len: 17
j_gene: TRBJ1-1
CDR3aa: CASSQSRGGKRSTEAFF

v_gene: TRBV7-9
len: 15
j_gene: TRBJ1-1
CDR3aa: CASSLARGRGTEAFF

v_gene: TRBV2
len: 20
j_gene: TRBJ2-2
CDR3aa: CASSERGEGQSSPNTGELFF

v_gene: TRBV3-1/TRBV3-2
len: 13
j_gene: TRBJ1-2
CDR3aa: CASSHRTGDGYTF

v_gene: TRBV6-5
len: 15
j_gene: TRBJ1-5
CDR3aa: CASSYDTGVGQPQHF

v_gene: TRBV9
len: 15
j_gene: TRBJ2-3
CDR3aa: CASKPGLIYTDTQYF

v_gene: TRBV11-2
len: 13
j_gene: TRBJ2-7
CDR3aa: CASSLEGQAQQYF

v_gene: TRBV16
len: 15
j_gene: TRBJ1-2
CDR3aa: CASSQGKRGQMGYTF